Each of the 13 T cell receptor beta chains below was sequenced from the same sample in a study of regulatory T cells in long-lasting Graves disease. The authors built TCR beta libraries using iRepertoire HTBI primers and Arm-PCR of CDR3 regions. TCRdb itself ran the multiplex PCR reads through MiXCR, one entry per CDR3 protein. The table records some 430,000 distinct CDR3 sequences, roughly 21% of them present only once. The sample's time point: persistent/refractory GD, antithyroid drugs over 5 years with positive TRAb. PBMC RNA served as the TCR library source. The material sequenced was peripheral blood mononuclear cells (PBMCs), taken when the disease was refractory, from a patient treated with antithyroid drugs. The origin of the receptors is a female donor with Graves disease.

This clonotype was seen repeatedly, ten times or more. The genes are TRBV12-3 or TRBV12-4 and TRBJ1-1; D gene ambiguous. V was clipped by 6 bases and J by 1 base, with 12 bases between them. This CDR3 comprises 14 residues. CDR3 sequence reads: CASSISDSNTEAFF. The DNA for the CDR3 is TGTGCCAGCAGCATTTCGGACTCGAACACTGAAGCTTTCTTT.

This clonotype has only a few counts. The genes are TRBV7-9 and TRBJ1-2, with 9 bases that match TRBD1. The V gene end was trimmed by 3 bases and the J gene end by 7 bases; junction bases not matched to a gene: 9. Germline loops: CDR1 SEHNR, CDR2 FQNEAQ (reference sequence). This CDR3 has 15 residues. CDR3: CASSFETGGSSGYTF. The CDR3 nucleotides read TGTGCCAGCAGCTTCGAGACAGGGGGAAGTAGTGGCTACACCTTC.

The chain links TRBV3-1 to TRBJ2-1; 7 bases align to TRBD1. After removal of 4 bases from V and 6 bases from J, the junction contained 12 bases not matched to a gene. Germline values: CDR1 LGHDT, CDR2 YNNKEL (reference sequence). This CDR3 contains 16 residues. In DNA, the CDR3 is TGTGCCAGCAGCCCTCCCGGGACAGTCGGGTTCAATGAGCAGTTCTTC. Translation: CASSPPGTVGFNEQFF.

This clonotype was observed many times. The V gene is TRBV28, the J gene TRBJ2-5, with 7 bases that match TRBD1. The germline V gene encodes CDR1 MDHEN and CDR2 SYDVKM. J gave up 5 bases and V 6 bases, and 6 bases lay outside the gene matches. The CDR3 extends over 13 amino acids. CDR3 nucleotide sequence: TGTGCCAGCAGCAAAGGGGGACAGGAGACCCAGTACTTC. This translates into CASSKGGQETQYF. Complete variable domain (other parts from reference TRBV28 and TRBJ2-5): DVKVTQSSRYLVKRTGEKVFLECVQDMDHENMFWYRQDPGLGLRLIYFSYDVKMKEKGDIPEGYSVSREKKERFSLILESASTNQTSMYLCASSKGGQETQYFGPGTRLLVL.

This clonotype was found many times. The rearrangement uses TRBV28 and TRBJ1-5; the D is unclear. The length of the CDR3 is 14 residues. Per germline, CDR1 MDHEN and CDR2 SYDVKM. V was trimmed by 4 bases and J by 1 base, leaving 8 bases between them. This chain's CDR3 is CASSSYGSNQPQHF. The CDR3 DNA is TGTGCCAGCAGTTCGTATGGGAGCAATCAGCCCCAGCATTTT.

This clonotype was detected a few times. The gene calls are TRBV10-3 and TRBJ2-7; 8 bases align to TRBD2. This CDR3 has 14 residues. CDR1 ENHRY and CDR2 SYGVKD come from the germline V gene. V was clipped by 5 bases and J by 4 bases; unmatched bases: 7. The CDR3 DNA sequence: TGTGCCATCAGTAAGAGCGGGAGCGGGTACGAGCAGTACTTC. Protein: CAISKSGSGYEQYF.

The chain carries TRBV20-1 and TRBJ2-3; 14 bases agree with TRBD2. CDR3 length: 17 residues. The germline V gene encodes CDR1 DFQATT and CDR2 SNEGSKA (reference sequence). With 6 bases clipped from V and 0 bases from J, the junction kept 8 bases outside the gene matches. The CDR3 coding sequence is TGCAGTGCCGGACTAGCGGGGGGATTTCCTAGCACAGATACGCAGTATTTT. Residues: CSAGLAGGFPSTDTQYF.

This clonotype has at least ten counts. V and J are TRBV27 and TRBJ1-1; D might be TRBD1 (6 bases). The CDR3 is 13 residues long. Germline lookup yields CDR1 MNHEY and CDR2 SMNVEV (reference sequence). Between the trimmed V and J ends, which lost 8 bases and 3 bases, there was a span of 13 bases. In DNA, the CDR3 is TGTGCCAGCGGGGGCAGAGGGGACACTGAAGCTTTCTTT. It yields the protein CASGGRGDTEAFF.

The J gene is TRBJ2-2, the V gene TRBV7-3; D unresolved. The germline V gene encodes CDR1 SGHTA and CDR2 FQGTGA. Trimming shortened V by 3 bases and J by 4 bases, and 6 bases separated the two germline ends. The CDR3 runs to 13 residues. The CDR3 protein is CASSLAATGELFF. CDR3 nucleotide sequence: TGTGCCAGCAGCTTGGCGGCCACCGGGGAGCTGTTTTTT.

The V gene is TRBV6-5, the J gene TRBJ1-6; D is undetermined. The V end was cut by 0 bases, the J end by 8 bases, with 8 bases between. Germline lookup yields CDR1 MNHEY and CDR2 SVGAGI. The CDR3 contains 14 residues. The CDR3 DNA is TGTGCCAGCAGTTACTCGAGTGAACATTCACCCCTCCACTTT. Amino acids: CASSYSSEHSPLHF.

The table lists this clonotype with a few counts. The chain combines TRBV30 with TRBJ2-7; D is undetermined. Germline V CDR1 and CDR2: GTSNPN, SVGIG (reference sequence). Trimming shortened V by 1 base and J by 3 bases, and 7 bases separated the two germline ends. This CDR3 has 12 amino acids. The DNA for the CDR3 is TGTGCCTGGAGTGCCTCCTACTACGAGCAGTACTTC. This translates into CAWSASYYEQYF.

Comment on this clonotype: A much bigger clone sits one base away, suggesting this may be a read error. The chain is built from TRBV27 and TRBJ1-2; TRBD1 might be the D (5 bases). Per the germline V gene, CDR1 is MNHEY and CDR2 is SMNVEV (reference sequence). CDR3 length: 14 residues. Trimming took off 8 bases at V and 4 bases at J, with 17 bases between the two ends. CDR3 nucleotides: TGTGCCAGCGGTTCCCGAGGGACCTTCTATGGCTACACCTTC. It codes for CASGSRGTFYGYTF.

J is TRBJ2-3 and V is TRBV28, with D perhaps being TRBD1 or TRBD2 (5 bases each). The CDR3 runs to 15 residues. Germline V lookup: CDR1 MDHEN, CDR2 SYDVKM. V lost 1 base, J lost 3 bases, and 11 bases lay in between. DNA for the CDR3: TGTGCCAGCAGTTTATCAGGGAGTAGAACAGATACGCAGTATTTT. It specifies CASSLSGSRTDTQYF.